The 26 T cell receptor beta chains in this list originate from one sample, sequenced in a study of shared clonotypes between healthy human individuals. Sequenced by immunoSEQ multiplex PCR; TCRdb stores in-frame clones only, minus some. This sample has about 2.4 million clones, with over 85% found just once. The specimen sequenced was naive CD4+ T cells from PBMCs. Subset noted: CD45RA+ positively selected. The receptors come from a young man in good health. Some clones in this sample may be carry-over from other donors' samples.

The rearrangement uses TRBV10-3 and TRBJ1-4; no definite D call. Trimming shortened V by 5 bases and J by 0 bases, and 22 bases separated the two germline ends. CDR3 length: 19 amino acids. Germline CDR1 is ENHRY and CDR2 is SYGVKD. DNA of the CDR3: TGTGCCATCAGTCCTACCTATGGGAGGAGCCGTGCAACTAATGAAAAACTGTTTTTT. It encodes CAISPTYGRSRATNEKLFF.

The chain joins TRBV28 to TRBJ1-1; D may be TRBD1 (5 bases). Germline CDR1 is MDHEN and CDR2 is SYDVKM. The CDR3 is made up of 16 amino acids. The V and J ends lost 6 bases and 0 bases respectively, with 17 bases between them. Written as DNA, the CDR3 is TGTGCCAGCAGCCACGCGGGGCAGTACATGAACACTGAAGCTTTCTTT. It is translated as CASSHAGQYMNTEAFF.

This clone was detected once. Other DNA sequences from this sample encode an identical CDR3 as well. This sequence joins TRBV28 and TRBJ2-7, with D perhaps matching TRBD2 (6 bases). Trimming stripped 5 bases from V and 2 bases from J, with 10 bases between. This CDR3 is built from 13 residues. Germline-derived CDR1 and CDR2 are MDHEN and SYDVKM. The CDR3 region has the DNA TGTGCCAGCAGTCCCGGGGGACCCTACGAGCAGTACTTC. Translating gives CASSPGGPYEQYF.

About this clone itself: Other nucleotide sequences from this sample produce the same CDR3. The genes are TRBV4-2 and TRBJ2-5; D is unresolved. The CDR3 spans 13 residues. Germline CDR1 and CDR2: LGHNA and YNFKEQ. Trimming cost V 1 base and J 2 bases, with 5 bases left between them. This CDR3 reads CASSQALQETQYF. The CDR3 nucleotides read TGTGCCAGCAGCCAAGCGCTACAAGAGACCCAGTACTTC.

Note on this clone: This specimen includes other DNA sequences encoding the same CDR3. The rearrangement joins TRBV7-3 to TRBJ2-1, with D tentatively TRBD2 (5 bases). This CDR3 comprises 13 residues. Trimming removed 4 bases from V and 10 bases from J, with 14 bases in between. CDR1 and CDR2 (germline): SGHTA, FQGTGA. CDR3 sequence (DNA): TGTGCCAGCAGCTCCGGTCCTCCGGGGGAGCAGTTCTTC. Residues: CASSSGPPGEQFF.

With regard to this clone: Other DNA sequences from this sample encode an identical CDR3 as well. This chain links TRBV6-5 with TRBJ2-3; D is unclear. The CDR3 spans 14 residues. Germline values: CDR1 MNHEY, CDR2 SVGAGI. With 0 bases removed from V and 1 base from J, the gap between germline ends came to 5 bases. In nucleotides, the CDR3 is TGTGCCAGCAGTTACTCACTGGGCACAGATACGCAGTATTTT. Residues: CASSYSLGTDTQYF.

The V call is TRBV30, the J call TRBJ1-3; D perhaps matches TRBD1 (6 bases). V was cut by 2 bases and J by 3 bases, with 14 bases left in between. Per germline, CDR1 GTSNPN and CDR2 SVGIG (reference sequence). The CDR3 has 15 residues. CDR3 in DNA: TGTGCCTGGAGTCCCCTAACAGGGAATGGAAACACCATATATTTT. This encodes CAWSPLTGNGNTIYF.

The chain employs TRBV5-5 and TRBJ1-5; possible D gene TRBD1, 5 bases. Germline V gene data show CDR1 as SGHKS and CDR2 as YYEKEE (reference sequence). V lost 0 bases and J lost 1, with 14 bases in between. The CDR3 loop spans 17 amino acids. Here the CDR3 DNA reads TGTGCCAGCAGCTTGGCCCTGGGGCTAGGGAGCAATCAGCCCCAGCATTTT. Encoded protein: CASSLALGLGSNQPQHF.

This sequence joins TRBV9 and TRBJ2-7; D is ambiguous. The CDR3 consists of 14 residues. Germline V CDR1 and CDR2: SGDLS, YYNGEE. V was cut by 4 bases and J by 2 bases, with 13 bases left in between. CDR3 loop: CASSPDGVPYEQYF. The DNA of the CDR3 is TGTGCCAGCAGCCCTGATGGGGTACCCTACGAGCAGTACTTC.

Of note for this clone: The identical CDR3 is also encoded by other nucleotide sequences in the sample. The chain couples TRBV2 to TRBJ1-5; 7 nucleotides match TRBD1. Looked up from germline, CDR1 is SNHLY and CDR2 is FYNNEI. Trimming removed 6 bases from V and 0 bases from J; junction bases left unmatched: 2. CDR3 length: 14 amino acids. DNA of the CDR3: TGTGCCAGCAGCGACAGGGCTAGCAATCAGCCCCAGCATTTT. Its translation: CASSDRASNQPQHF.

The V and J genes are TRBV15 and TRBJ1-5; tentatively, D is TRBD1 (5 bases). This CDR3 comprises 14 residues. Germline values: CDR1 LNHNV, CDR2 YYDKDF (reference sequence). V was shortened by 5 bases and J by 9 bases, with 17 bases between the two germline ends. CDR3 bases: TGTGCCACCAGCGTCGGACACTCTCCGCGGCCCCAGCATTTT. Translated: CATSVGHSPRPQHF.

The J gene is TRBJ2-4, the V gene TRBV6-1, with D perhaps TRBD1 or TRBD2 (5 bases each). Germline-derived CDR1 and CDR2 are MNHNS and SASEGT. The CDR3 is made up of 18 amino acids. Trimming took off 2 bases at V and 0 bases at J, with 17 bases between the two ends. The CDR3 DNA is TGTGCCAGCAGTGAATCCCGGGGCTACTTACTAGCCAAAAACATTCAGTACTTC. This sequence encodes CASSESRGYLLAKNIQYF.

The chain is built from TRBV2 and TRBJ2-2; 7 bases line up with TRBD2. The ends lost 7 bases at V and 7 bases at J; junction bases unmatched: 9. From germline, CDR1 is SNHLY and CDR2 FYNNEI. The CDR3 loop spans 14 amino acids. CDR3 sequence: CASTETSQNGELFF. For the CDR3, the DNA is TGTGCCAGCACAGAGACTAGCCAAAACGGGGAGCTGTTTTTT.

The CDR3 region is CARSLCRSSGRANEQFF. The CDR3 DNA follows: TGTGCCAGAAGCTTGTGTCGATCTAGCGGGAGAGCTAATGAGCAGTTCTTC. The chain has TRBV5-3 and TRBJ2-1; TRBD2 agrees at 10 bases. TRBV5-3 is reported as an ORF; its role is uncertain. The CDR3 runs to 17 residues. V was pared by 1 base and J by 7 bases, with 11 bases of the junction left unmatched.

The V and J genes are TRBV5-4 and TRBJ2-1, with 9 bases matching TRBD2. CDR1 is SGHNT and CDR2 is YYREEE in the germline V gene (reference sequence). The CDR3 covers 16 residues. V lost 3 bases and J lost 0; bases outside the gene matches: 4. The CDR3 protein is CASSSPTSGSYNEQFF. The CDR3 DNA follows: TGTGCCAGCAGCTCCCCGACTAGCGGCTCCTACAATGAGCAGTTCTTC.

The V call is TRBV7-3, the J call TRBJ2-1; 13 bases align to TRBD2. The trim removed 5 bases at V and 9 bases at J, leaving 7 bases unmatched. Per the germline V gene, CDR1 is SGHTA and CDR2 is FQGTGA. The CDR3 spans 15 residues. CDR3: CASSGTSGRAAEQFF. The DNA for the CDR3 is TGTGCCAGCAGCGGTACTAGCGGGAGGGCCGCTGAGCAGTTCTTC.

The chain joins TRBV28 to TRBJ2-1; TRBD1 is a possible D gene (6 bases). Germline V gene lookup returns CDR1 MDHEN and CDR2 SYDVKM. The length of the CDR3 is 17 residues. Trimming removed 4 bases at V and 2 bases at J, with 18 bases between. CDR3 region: CASSSPGRPGAYNEQFF. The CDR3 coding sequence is TGTGCCAGCAGTTCCCCAGGCCGGCCAGGGGCCTACAATGAGCAGTTCTTC.

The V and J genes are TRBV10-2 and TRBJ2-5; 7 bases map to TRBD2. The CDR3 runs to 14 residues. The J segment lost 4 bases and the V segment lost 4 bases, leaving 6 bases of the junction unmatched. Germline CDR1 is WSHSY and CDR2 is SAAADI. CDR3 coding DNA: TGCGCCAGCAGTGGGGGGAGGGAGCGAGAGACCCAGTACTTC. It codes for CASSGGRERETQYF.

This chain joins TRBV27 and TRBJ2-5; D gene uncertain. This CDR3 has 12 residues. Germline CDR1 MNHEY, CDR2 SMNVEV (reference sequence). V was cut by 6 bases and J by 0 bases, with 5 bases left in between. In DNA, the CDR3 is TGTGCCAGCAGAACGTACCAAGAGACCCAGTACTTC. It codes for CASRTYQETQYF.

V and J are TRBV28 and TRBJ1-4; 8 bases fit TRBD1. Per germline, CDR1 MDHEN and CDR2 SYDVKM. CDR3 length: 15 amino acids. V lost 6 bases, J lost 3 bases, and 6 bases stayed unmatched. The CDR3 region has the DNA TGTGCCAGCAGGATTCTGACAGGGGCTAATGAAAAACTGTTTTTT. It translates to CASRILTGANEKLFF.

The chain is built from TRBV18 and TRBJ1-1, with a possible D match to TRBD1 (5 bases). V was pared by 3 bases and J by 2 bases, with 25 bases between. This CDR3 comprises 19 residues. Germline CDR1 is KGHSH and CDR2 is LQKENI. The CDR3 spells CASSPRFGSVGLRNTEAFF. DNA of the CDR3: TGTGCCAGCTCACCGCGGTTCGGCTCTGTGGGGCTGAGAAACACTGAAGCTTTCTTT.

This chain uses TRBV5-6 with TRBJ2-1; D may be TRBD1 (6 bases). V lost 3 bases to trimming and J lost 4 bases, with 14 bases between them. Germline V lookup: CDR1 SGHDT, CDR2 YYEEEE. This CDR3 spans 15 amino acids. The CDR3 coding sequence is TGTGCCAGCAGCTGGGCCACAGGGATATACAATGAGCAGTTCTTC. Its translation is CASSWATGIYNEQFF.

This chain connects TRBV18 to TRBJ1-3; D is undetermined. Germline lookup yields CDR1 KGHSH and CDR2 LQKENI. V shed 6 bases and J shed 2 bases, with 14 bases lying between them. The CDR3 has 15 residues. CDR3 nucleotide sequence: TGTGCCAGCTCGTCGCCGTTAGCCACTGGAAACACCATATATTTT. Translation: CASSSPLATGNTIYF.

CDR3 nucleotide sequence: TGCGCCAGCAGCCTTGGGCCGGTGGCCTTCAGCTCCTACGAGCAGTACTTC. Protein: CASSLGPVAFSSYEQYF. The chain employs TRBV5-1 and TRBJ2-7; D is uncertain. Germline CDR1 reads SGHRS; CDR2 reads YFSETQ. The ends were cut back, 4 bases at V and 0 bases at J, with 20 bases in the middle. This CDR3 has 17 amino acids.

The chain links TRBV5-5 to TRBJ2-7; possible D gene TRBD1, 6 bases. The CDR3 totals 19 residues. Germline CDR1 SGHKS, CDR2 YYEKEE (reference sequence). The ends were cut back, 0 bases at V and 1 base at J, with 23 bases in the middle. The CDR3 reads CASSLGGQRNRFGSYEQYF. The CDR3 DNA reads TGTGCCAGCAGCTTGGGGGGACAAAGGAATCGATTCGGTTCCTACGAGCAGTACTTC.

CDR3 loop: CASSRSGTYEQYF. In DNA form, the CDR3 reads TGTGCCAGCAGCCGAAGCGGTACGTACGAGCAGTACTTC. The chain carries TRBV7-9 and TRBJ2-7, with D possibly TRBD2 on 5 matching bases. V was pared by 5 bases and J by 4 bases, with 12 bases between. Germline-derived CDR1 and CDR2 are SEHNR and FQNEAQ (reference sequence). The CDR3 is 13 amino acids.